These 7 T cell receptor beta chains share one sample of origin, sequenced in a study of control samples from healthy donors and cancer patients. Data came from immunoSEQ multiplex PCR; TCRdb stores just in-frame clones and leaves some out. The table records 69,000 or so clones, about 94% of them present only once. The sample taken for sequencing was blood. Source of these receptors: a woman in her 30s in good health.

The chain couples TRBV3-1 (or the pseudogene TRBV3-2) to TRBJ2-5, with 12 bases fitting TRBD2. CDR3 length equals 17 residues. Germline V CDR1 and CDR2: LGHDT, YNNKEL (reference sequence). V trimming: 6 bases; J trimming: 4 bases; junction bases outside the gene matches: 12. The CDR3 DNA sequence: TGTGCCAGCAGGACGCTAGCGGGGGGGCCGACGGGAGAGACCCAGTACTTC. Translated, it gives CASRTLAGGPTGETQYF.

V gene TRBV7-3 combines with J gene TRBJ2-3; 16 bases match TRBD2. The germline V gene has CDR1 SGHTA and CDR2 FQGTGA. This CDR3 spans 18 amino acids. V was pared by 5 bases and J by 6 bases, with 11 bases of the junction left unmatched. CDR3 protein: CASSLGTSGGGPTDTQYF. The CDR3 nucleotides are TGTGCCAGCAGCCTCGGGACTAGCGGGGGGGGTCCAACCGATACGCAGTATTTT.

V is TRBV24-1 and J is TRBJ1-6; D might be TRBD1 (5 bases). Per germline, CDR1 KGHDR and CDR2 SFDVKD. Trimming cost V 12 bases and J 6 bases, with 23 bases left between them. This CDR3 comprises 16 residues. The DNA for the CDR3 is TGTGCCCCCCGAGGGGCCTCTTCCCCCTCTAATTCACCCCTCCACTTT. This sequence encodes CAPRGASSPSNSPLHF.

V is TRBV7-9 and J is TRBJ2-1, with 8 bases that match TRBD2. The CDR3 runs to 16 residues. In germline, CDR1 is SEHNR, CDR2 FQNEAQ (reference sequence). Trimming took 5 bases from V and 9 from J; bases not matched to a gene: 15. The DNA of the CDR3 is TGTGCCAGCAGCCCTTTAGCGGGGACAACTGGGGGTGAGCAGTTCTTC. Protein product: CASSPLAGTTGGEQFF.

This rearrangement joins TRBV6-1 to TRBJ2-5, with D possibly TRBD2 on 6 matching bases. With 2 bases removed from V and 4 bases from J, the gap between germline ends came to 14 bases. This CDR3 contains 15 residues. Germline loops: CDR1 MNHNS, CDR2 SASEGT. CDR3 residues: CASSEFGGAGETQYF. Here the CDR3 DNA reads TGTGCCAGCAGTGAATTTGGAGGAGCGGGAGAGACCCAGTACTTC.

The chain joins TRBV29-1 to TRBJ2-5; D ambiguous. The CDR3 covers 12 residues. V was trimmed by 4 bases and J by 2 bases, leaving 8 bases between them. Looked up from germline, CDR1 is SQVTM and CDR2 is ANQGSEA. CDR3 nucleotide sequence: TGCAGCGTTGGAGTACAGCAAGAGACCCAGTACTTC. It codes for CSVGVQQETQYF.

This clone was counted a few times. The rearrangement joins TRBV7-2 to TRBJ1-6; D is unresolved. This CDR3 contains 13 residues. The V gene's germline CDR1 is SGHTA and CDR2 FQGNSA. The V end was cut by 6 bases, the J end by 7 bases, with 10 bases between. CDR3 residues: CASSSQMNSPLHF. The DNA of the CDR3 is TGTGCCAGCAGTTCGCAGATGAATTCACCCCTCCACTTT.